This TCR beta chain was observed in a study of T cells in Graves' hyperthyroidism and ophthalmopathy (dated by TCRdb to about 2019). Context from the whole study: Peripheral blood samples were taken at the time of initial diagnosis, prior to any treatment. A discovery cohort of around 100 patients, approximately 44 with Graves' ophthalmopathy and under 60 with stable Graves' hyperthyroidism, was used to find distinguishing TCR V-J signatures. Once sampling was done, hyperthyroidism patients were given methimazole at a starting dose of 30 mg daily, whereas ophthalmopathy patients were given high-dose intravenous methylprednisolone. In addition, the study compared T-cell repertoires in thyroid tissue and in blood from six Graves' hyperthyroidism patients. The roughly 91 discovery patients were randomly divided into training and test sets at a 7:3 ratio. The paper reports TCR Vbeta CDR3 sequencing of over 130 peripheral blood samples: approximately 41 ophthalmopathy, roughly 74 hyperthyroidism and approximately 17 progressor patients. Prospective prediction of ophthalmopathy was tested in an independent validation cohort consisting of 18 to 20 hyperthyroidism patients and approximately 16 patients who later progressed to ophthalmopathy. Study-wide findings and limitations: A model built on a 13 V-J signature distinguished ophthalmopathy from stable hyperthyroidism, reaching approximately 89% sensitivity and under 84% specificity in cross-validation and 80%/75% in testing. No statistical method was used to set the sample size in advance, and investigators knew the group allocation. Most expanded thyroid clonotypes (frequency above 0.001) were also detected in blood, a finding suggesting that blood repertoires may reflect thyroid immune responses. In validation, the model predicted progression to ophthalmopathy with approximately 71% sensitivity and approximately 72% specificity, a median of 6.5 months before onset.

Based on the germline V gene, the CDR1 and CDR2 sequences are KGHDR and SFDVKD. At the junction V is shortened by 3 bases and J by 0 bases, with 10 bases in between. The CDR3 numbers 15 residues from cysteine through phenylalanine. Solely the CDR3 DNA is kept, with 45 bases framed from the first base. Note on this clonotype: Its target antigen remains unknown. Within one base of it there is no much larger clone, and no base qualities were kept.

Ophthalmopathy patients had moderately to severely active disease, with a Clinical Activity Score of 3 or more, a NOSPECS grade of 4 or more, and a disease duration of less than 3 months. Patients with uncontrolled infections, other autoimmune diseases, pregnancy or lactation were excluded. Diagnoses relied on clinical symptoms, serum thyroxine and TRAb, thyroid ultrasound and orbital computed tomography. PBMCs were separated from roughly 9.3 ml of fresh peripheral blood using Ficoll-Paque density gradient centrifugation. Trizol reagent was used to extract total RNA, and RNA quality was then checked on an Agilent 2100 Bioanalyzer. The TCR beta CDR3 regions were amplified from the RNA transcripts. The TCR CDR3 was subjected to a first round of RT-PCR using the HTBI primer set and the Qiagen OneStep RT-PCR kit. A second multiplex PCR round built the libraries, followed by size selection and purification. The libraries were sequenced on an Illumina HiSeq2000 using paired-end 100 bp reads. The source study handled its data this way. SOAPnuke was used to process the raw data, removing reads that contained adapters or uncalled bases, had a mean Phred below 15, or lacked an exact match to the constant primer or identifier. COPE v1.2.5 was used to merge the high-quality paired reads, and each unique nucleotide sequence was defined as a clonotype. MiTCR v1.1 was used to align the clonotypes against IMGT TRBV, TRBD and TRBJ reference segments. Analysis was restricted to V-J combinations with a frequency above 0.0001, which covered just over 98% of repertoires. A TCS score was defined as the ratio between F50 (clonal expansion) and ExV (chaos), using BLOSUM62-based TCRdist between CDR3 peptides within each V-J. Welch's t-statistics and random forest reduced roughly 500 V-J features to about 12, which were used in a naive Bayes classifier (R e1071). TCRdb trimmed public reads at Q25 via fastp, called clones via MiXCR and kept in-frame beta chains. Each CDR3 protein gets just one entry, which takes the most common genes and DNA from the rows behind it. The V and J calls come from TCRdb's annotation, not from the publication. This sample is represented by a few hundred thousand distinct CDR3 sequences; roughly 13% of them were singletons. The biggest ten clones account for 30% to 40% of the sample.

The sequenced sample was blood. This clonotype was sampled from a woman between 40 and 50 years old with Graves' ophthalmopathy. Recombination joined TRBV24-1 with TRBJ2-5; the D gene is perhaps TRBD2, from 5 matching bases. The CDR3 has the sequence CATSDVTGYQETQYF. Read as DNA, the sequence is TGTGCCACCAGTGATGTGACGGGGTACCAAGAGACCCAGTACTTC.